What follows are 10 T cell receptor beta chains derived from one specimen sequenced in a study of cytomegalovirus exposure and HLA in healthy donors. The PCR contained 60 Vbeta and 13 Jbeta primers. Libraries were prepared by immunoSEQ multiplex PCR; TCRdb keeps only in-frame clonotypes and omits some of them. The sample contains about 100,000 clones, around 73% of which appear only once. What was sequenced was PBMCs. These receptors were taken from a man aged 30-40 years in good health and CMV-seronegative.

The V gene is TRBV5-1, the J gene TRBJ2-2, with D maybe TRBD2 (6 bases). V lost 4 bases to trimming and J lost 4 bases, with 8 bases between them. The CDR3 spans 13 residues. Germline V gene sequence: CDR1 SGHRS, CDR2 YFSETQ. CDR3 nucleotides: TGCGCCAGCAGCCGGGACTCCACCGGGGAGCTGTTTTTT. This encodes CASSRDSTGELFF.

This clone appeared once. DNA of the CDR3: TGTGCCAGTAGTATTGACAGGACTTACTCGAACACCGGGGAGCTGTTTTTT. Amino acid sequence: CASSIDRTYSNTGELFF. The chain has TRBV19 and TRBJ2-2; TRBD1 is a possible D gene (6 bases). The V and J ends lost 3 bases and 0 bases respectively, with 14 bases between them. The germline V gene has CDR1 LNHDA and CDR2 SQIVND (reference sequence). This CDR3 is built from 17 residues.

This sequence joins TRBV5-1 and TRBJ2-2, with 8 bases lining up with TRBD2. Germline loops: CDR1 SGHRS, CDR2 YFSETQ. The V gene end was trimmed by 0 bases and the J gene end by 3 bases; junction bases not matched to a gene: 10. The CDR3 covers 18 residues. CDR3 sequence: CASSLAVSTSGDTGELFF. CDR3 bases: TGCGCCAGCAGCTTGGCCGTTTCAACTAGCGGAGACACCGGGGAGCTGTTTTTT.

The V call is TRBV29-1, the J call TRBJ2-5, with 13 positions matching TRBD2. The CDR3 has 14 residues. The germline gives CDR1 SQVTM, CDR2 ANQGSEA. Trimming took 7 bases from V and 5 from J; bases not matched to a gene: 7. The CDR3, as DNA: TGCAGCGGGGTTGGACTAGCGGGAGAGGAGACCCAGTACTTC. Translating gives CSGVGLAGEETQYF.

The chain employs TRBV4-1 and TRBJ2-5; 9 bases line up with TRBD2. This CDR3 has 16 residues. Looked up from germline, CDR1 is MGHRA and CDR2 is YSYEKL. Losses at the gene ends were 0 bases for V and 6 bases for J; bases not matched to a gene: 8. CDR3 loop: CASSQEGLAGSKTQYF. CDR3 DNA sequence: TGCGCCAGCAGCCAAGAAGGCCTAGCGGGATCAAAGACCCAGTACTTC.

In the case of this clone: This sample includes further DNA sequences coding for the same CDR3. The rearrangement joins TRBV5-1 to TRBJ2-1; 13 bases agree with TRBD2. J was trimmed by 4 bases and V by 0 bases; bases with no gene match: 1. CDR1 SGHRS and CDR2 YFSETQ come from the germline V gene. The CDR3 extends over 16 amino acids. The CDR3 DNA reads TGCGCCAGCAGCTTGGAACTAGCGGGAGGGTACAATGAGCAGTTCTTC. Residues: CASSLELAGGYNEQFF.

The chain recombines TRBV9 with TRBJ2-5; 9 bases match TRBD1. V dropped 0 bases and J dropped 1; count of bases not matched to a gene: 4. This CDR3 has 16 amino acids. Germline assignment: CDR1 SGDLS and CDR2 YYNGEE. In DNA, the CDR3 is TGTGCCAGCAGCGTAGAAGGGACAGGGCCCCAAGAGACCCAGTACTTC. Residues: CASSVEGTGPQETQYF. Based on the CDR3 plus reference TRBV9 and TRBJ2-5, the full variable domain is DSGVTQTPKHLITATGQRVTLRCSPRSGDLSVYWYQQSLDQGLQFLIQYYNGEERAKGNILERFSAQQFPDLHSELNLSSLELGDSALYFCASSVEGTGPQETQYFGPGTRLLVL.

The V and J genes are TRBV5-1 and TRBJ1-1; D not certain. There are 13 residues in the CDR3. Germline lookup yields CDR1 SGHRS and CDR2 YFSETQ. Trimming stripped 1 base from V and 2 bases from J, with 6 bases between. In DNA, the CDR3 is TGCGCCAGCAGCTTGACACCCAACACTGAAGCTTTCTTT. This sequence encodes CASSLTPNTEAFF.

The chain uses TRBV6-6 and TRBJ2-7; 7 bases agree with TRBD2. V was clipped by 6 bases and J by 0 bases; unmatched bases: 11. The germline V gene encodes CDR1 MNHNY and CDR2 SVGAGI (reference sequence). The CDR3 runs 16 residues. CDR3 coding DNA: TGTGCCAGCAGACCCCCATGGGCTAGCGGCTCCTACGAGCAGTACTTC. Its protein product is CASRPPWASGSYEQYF.

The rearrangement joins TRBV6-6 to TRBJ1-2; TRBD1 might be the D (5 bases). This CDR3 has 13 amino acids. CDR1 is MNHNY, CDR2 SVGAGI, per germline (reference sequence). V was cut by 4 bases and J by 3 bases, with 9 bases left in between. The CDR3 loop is CASSFKGDYGYTF. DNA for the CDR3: TGTGCCAGCAGTTTCAAAGGGGACTATGGCTACACCTTC.